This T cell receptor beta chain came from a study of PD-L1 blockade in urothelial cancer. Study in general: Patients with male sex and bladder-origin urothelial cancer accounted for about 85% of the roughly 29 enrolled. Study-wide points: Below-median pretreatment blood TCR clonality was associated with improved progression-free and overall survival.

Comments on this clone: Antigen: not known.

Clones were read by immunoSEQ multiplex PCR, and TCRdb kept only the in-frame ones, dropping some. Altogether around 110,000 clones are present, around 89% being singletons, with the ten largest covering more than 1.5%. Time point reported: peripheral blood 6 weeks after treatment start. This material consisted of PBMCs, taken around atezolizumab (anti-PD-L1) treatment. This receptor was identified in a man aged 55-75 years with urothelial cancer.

Written as DNA, the CDR3 is TGTGCCAGCAGCTTCAGGGTTGGGACCCAGTACTTC. Its translation: CASSFRVGTQYF. The chain is built from TRBV7-2 and TRBJ2-5, with D possibly matching TRBD1 (5 bases). The CDR3 covers 12 residues. Germline-derived CDR1 and CDR2 are SGHTA and FQGNSA. V lost 3 bases, J lost 7 bases, and 9 bases lay in between.